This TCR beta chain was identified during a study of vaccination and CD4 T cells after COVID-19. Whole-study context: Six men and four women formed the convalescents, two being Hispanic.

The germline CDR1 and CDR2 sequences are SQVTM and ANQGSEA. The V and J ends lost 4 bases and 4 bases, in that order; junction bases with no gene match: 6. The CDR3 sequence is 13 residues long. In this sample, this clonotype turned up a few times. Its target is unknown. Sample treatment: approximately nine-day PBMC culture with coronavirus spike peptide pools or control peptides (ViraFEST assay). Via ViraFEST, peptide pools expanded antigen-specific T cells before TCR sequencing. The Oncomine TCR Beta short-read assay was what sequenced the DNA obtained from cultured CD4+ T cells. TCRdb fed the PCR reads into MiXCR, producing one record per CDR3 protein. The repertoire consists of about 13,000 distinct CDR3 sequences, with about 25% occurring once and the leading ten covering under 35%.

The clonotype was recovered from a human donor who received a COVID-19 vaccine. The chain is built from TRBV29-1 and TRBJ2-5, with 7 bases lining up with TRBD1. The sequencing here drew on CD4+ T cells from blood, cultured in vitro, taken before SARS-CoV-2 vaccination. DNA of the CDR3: TGCAGCGTTGTACTTGACAGGGTAGAGACCCAGTACTTC. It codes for CSVVLDRVETQYF.